The following is a T cell receptor (beta chain) sequence with its context. Method: immunoSEQ multiplex PCR; TCRdb's copy keeps in-frame clones and lacks some. The sample includes under 300,000 clones, 88% of them seen just once. This sample is drawn from a study of blood T cell repertoires in COVID-19. Participants had their cohort set by participant-reported clinical history. The origin of this receptor is a woman in her 40s with acute COVID-19. Sequenced: PBMCs or T cells enriched from blood (not recorded which).

The CDR3 is CASRNGQGNGYTF. The DNA of the CDR3 is TGTGCCAGCCGCAACGGGCAGGGAAACGGCTACACCTTC. The chain joins TRBV6-5 to TRBJ1-2; TRBD1 might be the D (5 bases). CDR1 is MNHEY, CDR2 SVGAGI, per germline. The CDR3 sequence is 13 residues long. The V and J ends lost 8 bases and 8 bases respectively, with 18 bases between them.